This T cell receptor (beta chain) came from a study of blood T cell repertoires in COVID-19. Overall study: The United States, Italy and Spain provided the acute and convalescent COVID-19 samples. PBMCs, B-cell-depleted T cells, or T cells were the source of the cDNA or gDNA that made up the material.

Original processing methods: For nucleated cells, counts were estimated from reference gene primer amplification. Here immunoSEQ multiplex PCR was the method, and the copy in TCRdb shows in-frame clones only, minus some. The DNA gave D and trimming, while V, J and clone size come from that table. The data show about 68,000 clones, approximately 88% seen once. This CDR3 has 13 amino acids. Germline V gene data show CDR1 as MNHEY and CDR2 as SVGAGI. The ends lost 11 bases at V and 0 bases at J; junction bases unmatched: 6. The chain uses TRBV6-5 and TRBJ1-1, with 7 bases matching TRBD1. Sequencing input: peripheral blood. The sequence derives from a human donor in a cohort sampled during active COVID-19. CDR3 loop: CASRTGMNTEAFF. The CDR3 DNA follows: TGTGCCTCACGGACAGGCATGAACACTGAAGCTTTCTTT.